This paragraph covers one T cell receptor beta chain sequence. Its antigen is unidentified. The sample belongs to a study of beta chain features in type 1 diabetes. CDR1 is SGHNT, CDR2 YYREEE, per germline (reference sequence). CDR3 size: 14 residues. With 1 base removed from V and 5 bases from J, the gap between germline ends came to 12 bases. Every bit of the isolated RNA underwent reverse transcription, so sequencing read expressed TCRB transcripts. The protocol was immunoSEQ multiplex PCR, while the TCRdb copy is restricted to in-frame clones and leaves out a portion. The table shows around 650,000 clones, with about an eighth occurring only once. Overall study results and limits: TCRB CDR3s were moderately but significantly shorter in Type 1 diabetes patients in all four CD4+ subsets.

The clonotype comes from a man younger than 40 with type 1 diabetes. Input material: naive CD4+ T cells from blood. V gene TRBV5-4 combines with J gene TRBJ2-5, with D possibly matching TRBD1 (6 bases). The CDR3 nucleotides are TGTGCCAGCAGCTTGAACAGGGTGAGGGAGACCCAGTACTTC. Translating gives CASSLNRVRETQYF.